The sequence of this TCR beta chain was determined in a study of blood T cell repertoires in COVID-19. Overall study: Spain, Italy and the United States supplied samples that represented acute and convalescent COVID-19.

In the authors' workflow: Amplification of reference gene primers was used by the study to estimate nucleated cell counts. Using immunoSEQ multiplex PCR, the repertoire was profiled, and TCRdb retains in-frame clones only, with some absent. Clonal size and the V and J genes are those of that table, whereas D and trimming came from the DNA. The data show some 180,000 clones, with around 82% seen just once and 5.2% held by the top ten. This CDR3 spans 15 amino acids. J was trimmed by 4 bases and V by 3 bases; bases with no gene match: 3. Germline values: CDR1 LNHNV, CDR2 YYDKDF (reference sequence). Donors were grouped by their self-reported clinical history.

V is TRBV15 and J is TRBJ2-6; 7 positions agree with TRBD1. This sequence was found in a woman in her sixties or seventies with acute COVID-19. The sample was PBMCs or T cells enriched from blood (not recorded which). CDR3: CATSSRDSGANVLTF. The CDR3 coding sequence is TGTGCCACCAGCAGCAGGGACAGCGGGGCCAACGTCCTGACTTTC. The full variable domain, rest sourced from reference TRBV15 and TRBJ2-6, is DAMVIQNPRYQVTQFGKPVTLSCSQTLNHNVMYWYQQKSSQAPKLLFHYYDKDFNNEADTPDNFQSRRPNTSFCFLDIRSPGLGDTAMYLCATSSRDSGANVLTFGAGSRLTVL.